A single sample is the source of the 15 T cell receptor beta chains below, sequenced in a study of vaccination and CD4 T cells after COVID-19. Stated time point: late sampling 161 to 241 days after vaccination in three convalescent patients. Documented treatment: roughly nine-day PBMC culture with coronavirus spike peptide pools or control peptides (ViraFEST assay). Sequence data for DNA of cultured CD4+ T cells were generated by the Oncomine TCR Beta short-read assay. TCRdb fed the PCR reads into MiXCR, producing one record per CDR3 protein. The sample has about 16,000 distinct CDR3 sequences; approximately 50% are singletons. These receptors lack a known antigen. Here the sequenced sample was CD4+ T cells from blood, cultured in vitro, taken about 7 months after SARS-CoV-2 vaccination. The receptors shown here come from a human donor who had recovered from COVID-19.

The chain carries TRBV10-1 and TRBJ2-7, with 8 bases lining up with TRBD2. V shed 2 bases and J 7 bases; nucleotides not matched to a gene: 10. CDR3 length: 15 residues. Germline CDR1 is WNHNN and CDR2 is SYGVQD (reference sequence). CDR3 DNA sequence: TGCGCCAGCAGTGAGGGCCGGGGGGGCCTATGGGAGCAGTACTTC. Amino acids: CASSEGRGGLWEQYF.

The CDR3 sequence: CASSQDRTGEEAQYF. The CDR3 nucleotides are TGTGCCAGCAGCCAAGATCGCACAGGGGAGGAAGCCCAGTACTTC. The V and J genes are TRBV4-2 and TRBJ2-5; tentative D call: TRBD1 (7 bases). V was trimmed by 0 bases and J by 9 bases, leaving 17 bases between them. Per germline, CDR1 LGHNA and CDR2 YNFKEQ. CDR3 length equals 15 residues.

The rearrangement joins TRBV6-1 to TRBJ2-7; TRBD1 aligns across 9 bases. Germline loops: CDR1 MNHNS, CDR2 SASEGT. The CDR3 loop spans 13 amino acids. J lost 3 bases, V lost 5 bases, and 2 bases had no gene match. The CDR3 coding sequence is TGTGCCAGCAGTAAGGGACAGGGCTACGAGCAGTACTTC. This translates into CASSKGQGYEQYF.

The chain combines TRBV20-1 with TRBJ2-7; 7 bases fit TRBD2. CDR3 length: 13 amino acids. J lost 5 bases, V lost 3 bases, and 7 bases had no gene match. Germline V lookup: CDR1 DFQATT, CDR2 SNEGSKA (reference sequence). The CDR3 loop reads CSARDPTSNEQYF. CDR3 in DNA: TGCAGTGCTAGGGATCCGACTAGCAACGAGCAGTACTTC.

In its sample, this clonotype was seen a few times. This chain links TRBV11-1 with TRBJ2-5, with 7 bases aligning to TRBD1. The trim removed 2 bases at V and 4 bases at J, leaving 1 base unmatched. Germline V gives CDR1 SGHAT, CDR2 FQDESV (reference sequence). CDR3 size: 13 residues. CDR3 loop: CASSLHRGETQYF. The CDR3, as DNA: TGTGCCAGCAGCTTACACAGGGGAGAGACCCAGTACTTC.

This clonotype was detected only a few times. The chain links TRBV20-1 to TRBJ1-5; a weak D match, TRBD1 (6 bases). CDR3 length equals 14 residues. Germline V lookup: CDR1 DFQATT, CDR2 SNEGSKA (reference sequence). V gave up 3 bases and J gave up 9 bases, with 18 bases separating them. DNA of the CDR3: TGCAGTGCTAGGGACAGCAGGAGATTGACGCCCCAGCATTTT. Translation gives CSARDSRRLTPQHF.

This chain links TRBV20-1 with TRBJ2-2; 9 bases map to TRBD1. Per germline, CDR1 DFQATT and CDR2 SNEGSKA (reference sequence). The trim removed 5 bases at V and 7 bases at J, leaving 8 bases unmatched. The CDR3 sequence is 14 residues long. This chain's CDR3 is CSARGQGSVGELFF. The CDR3 bases are TGCAGTGCTCGGGGACAGGGTTCTGTCGGGGAGCTGTTTTTT.

This clonotype was counted a few times. This rearrangement joins TRBV10-3 to TRBJ2-5; no reliable D call. The V gene's germline CDR1 is ENHRY and CDR2 SYGVKD. CDR3 length: 14 amino acids. Trimming took 3 bases from V and 5 from J, leaving 13 bases between them. The CDR3 bases are TGTGCCATCAGTGACCCGGCTATTAGGGAGACCCAGTACTTC. This encodes CAISDPAIRETQYF.

The chain employs TRBV19 and TRBJ1-1; D is ambiguous. Germline V gene data show CDR1 as LNHDA and CDR2 as SQIVND (reference sequence). V was trimmed by 7 bases and J by 3 bases, leaving 15 bases between them. The CDR3 runs 14 residues. CDR3 sequence reads: CASKARIPDTEAFF. In nucleotides, the CDR3 is TGTGCCAGTAAAGCTCGGATCCCCGACACTGAAGCTTTCTTT. The full variable domain, with the rest looked up from reference TRBV19 and TRBJ1-1, is DGGITQSPKYLFRKEGQNVTLSCEQNLNHDAMYWYRQDPGQGLRLIYYSQIVNDFQKGDIAEGYSVSREKKESFPLTVTSAQKNPTAFYLCASKARIPDTEAFFGQGTRLTVV.

The chain carries TRBV7-9 and TRBJ1-3; D remains ambiguous. Per the germline V gene, CDR1 is SEHNR and CDR2 is FQNEAQ (reference sequence). Trimming pared 5 bases from V and 0 bases from J, leaving 8 bases between. The CDR3 runs to 14 residues. The CDR3 reads CASSHDHSGNTIYF. The DNA of the CDR3 is TGTGCCAGCAGCCACGATCACTCTGGAAACACCATATATTTT. The whole variable domain, remainder taken from reference TRBV7-9 and TRBJ1-3, is DTGVSQNPRHKITKRGQNVTFRCDPISEHNRLYWYRQTLGQGPEFLTYFQNEAQLEKSRLLSDRFSAERPKGSFSTLEIQRTEQGDSAMYLCASSHDHSGNTIYFGEGSWLTVV.

This clonotype was picked up one time. The chain combines TRBV24-1 with TRBJ2-3; weak D call: TRBD2 (6 bases). From germline, CDR1 is KGHDR and CDR2 SFDVKD. Trimming stripped 2 bases from V and 2 bases from J, with 13 bases between. This CDR3 is built from 16 residues. CDR3 amino acids: CATSDSSDPSTDTQYF. The CDR3 DNA is TGTGCCACCAGTGATTCTAGCGACCCGTCCACAGATACGCAGTATTTT.

V usage is TRBV20-1 and J usage is TRBJ2-3, with 12 bases fitting TRBD2. This CDR3 is built from 15 residues. V was clipped by 6 bases and J by 6 bases; unmatched bases: 10. The germline V gene encodes CDR1 DFQATT and CDR2 SNEGSKA (reference sequence). As DNA, the CDR3 is TGCAGTGCGGTCCGACTAGCGGGGGCCTTCGATACGCAGTATTTT. Translation: CSAVRLAGAFDTQYF.

CDR3 protein: CSARDIGTEHTGELFF. In DNA form, the CDR3 reads TGCAGTGCTAGAGATATCGGGACCGAACACACCGGGGAGCTGTTTTTT. The V call is TRBV20-1, the J call TRBJ2-2, with D possibly being TRBD1 or TRBD2 (5 bases each). Trimming removed 0 bases at V and 3 bases at J, with 14 bases between. This CDR3 has 16 amino acids. Germline V gene lookup returns CDR1 DFQATT and CDR2 SNEGSKA (reference sequence).

A few counts support this clonotype. The rearrangement uses TRBV20-1 and TRBJ1-2; 7 positions agree with TRBD1. The CDR3 has 15 amino acids. V shed 0 bases, J shed 3 bases, and the junction held 7 bases outside the gene matches. Germline V lookup: CDR1 DFQATT, CDR2 SNEGSKA (reference sequence). CDR3 in DNA: TGCAGTGCTAGAGATAGGATCAGGGGGGACTATGGCTACACCTTC. This gives the protein CSARDRIRGDYGYTF.

This chain joins TRBV20-1 and TRBJ2-5; 7 nucleotides line up with TRBD1. After removal of 5 bases from V and 4 bases from J, the junction contained 7 bases not matched to a gene. The V gene's germline CDR1 is DFQATT and CDR2 SNEGSKA (reference sequence). The CDR3 runs 13 residues. This CDR3 is CSAAARTGETQYF. The CDR3 bases are TGCAGTGCTGCCGCACGGACAGGAGAGACCCAGTACTTC.